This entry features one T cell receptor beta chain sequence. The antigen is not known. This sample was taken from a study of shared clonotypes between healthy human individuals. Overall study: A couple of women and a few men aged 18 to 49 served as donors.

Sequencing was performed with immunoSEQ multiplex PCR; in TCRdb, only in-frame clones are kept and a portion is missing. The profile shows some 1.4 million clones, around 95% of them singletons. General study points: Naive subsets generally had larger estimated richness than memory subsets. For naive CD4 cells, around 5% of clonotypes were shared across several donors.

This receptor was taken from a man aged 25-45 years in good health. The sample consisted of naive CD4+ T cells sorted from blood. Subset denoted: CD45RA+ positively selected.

CDR3 nucleotide sequence: TGTGCCATCAGTGGCGGCGGGAACTCCTACGAGCAGTACTTC. Its translation: CAISGGGNSYEQYF. The chain carries TRBV10-3 and TRBJ2-7; weak D call: TRBD2 (6 bases). The CDR3 loop spans 14 amino acids. With 4 bases removed from V and 0 bases from J, the gap between germline ends came to 10 bases. The germline gives CDR1 ENHRY, CDR2 SYGVKD.